This T cell receptor (beta chain) was sequenced in a study of blood T cell repertoires in COVID-19. Here immunoSEQ multiplex PCR was the method, and the copy in TCRdb shows in-frame clones only, minus some. The table shows 200,000 to 300,000 clones, with approximately 86% occurring only once. The germline V gene has CDR1 SGHAT and CDR2 FQNNGV. V was clipped by 2 bases and J by 5 bases, with 6 bases between them. The CDR3 is made up of 13 amino acids. This chain uses TRBV11-2 with TRBJ2-2, with D possibly matching TRBD2 (5 bases). This sequence was found in a woman aged 18-29 years who had recovered from COVID-19. Sequenced material: PBMCs or T cells enriched from blood (not recorded which). The CDR3 region has the DNA TGTGCCAGCAGCTTACGGAGGACCGGGGAGCTGTTTTTT. The encoded protein is CASSLRRTGELFF.